This T cell receptor (beta chain) was identified in a study of Graves' ophthalmopathy and Graves' hyperthyroidism. Transcripts of RNA were the source for amplifying TCR beta CDR3 regions. HTBI primers served in a first-round RT-PCR, which a second-round multiplex PCR followed. One entry per CDR3 protein, called by TCRdb with MiXCR from the multiplex PCR reads. The repertoire holds around 400,000 distinct CDR3 sequences, about 17% seen once, with roughly 1.4% in the top ten. Of note for this clonotype: Antigen unknown.

Study-level points and caveats: Blood also carried most expanded thyroid clonotypes exceeding 0.001 frequency.

Each diagnosis was determined on the basis of clinical symptoms, serum thyroxine, TRAb, thyroid ultrasound and orbital computed tomography. From fresh peripheral blood, around 10 ml in volume, the PBMCs were obtained. The CDR3 spans 15 residues. CDR1 and CDR2 (germline): SGHTA, FQGNSA. With 5 bases clipped from V and 4 bases from J, the junction kept 6 bases outside the gene matches. The TCR sequence derives from a woman between 18 and 30 years old with Graves' ophthalmopathy. The V call is TRBV7-2, the J call TRBJ2-2; 8 bases fit TRBD1. Sequenced sample: peripheral blood. The CDR3, as DNA: TGTGCCAGCAGCGCAAGACAGGGGTCCACCGGGGAGCTGTTTTTT. The encoded protein is CASSARQGSTGELFF.